A selection of T cell receptor beta chains follows, all from one sample in a study of blood T cell repertoires in COVID-19. Libraries were prepared by immunoSEQ multiplex PCR; TCRdb keeps only in-frame clonotypes and omits some of them. The sample contains approximately 130,000 clones, almost 85% of which appear only once. Material for sequencing was peripheral blood. The receptor set was obtained from a human donor in a cohort sampled during active COVID-19. CDR3s include the opening cysteine and the closing phenylalanine or tryptophan. Fields, in order: V gene, clone size, J gene, D gene, CDR3 DNA, CDR3 protein. The D gene is left open where the match is weak. Only part of the rows carry a size: once, few, many, or a class if the clone is expanded.

>TRBV5-1|NA|TRBJ1-1|NA
TGCGCCAGCAGCACCTTAACAGGGAGTCACACTGAAGCTTTCTTT
CASSTLTGSHTEAFF
>TRBV10-2|once|TRBJ2-2|NA
TGCGCCAGCAGTGATATACCGTCGGGGGGCGGCACCGGGGAGCTGTTTTTT
CASSDIPSGGGTGELFF
>TRBV5-1|NA|TRBJ2-3|NA
TGCGCCAGCAGCTTGACAGGAGAAAGCACAGATACGCAGTATTTT
CASSLTGESTDTQYF
>TRBV7-6|NA|TRBJ1-1|NA
TGTGCCAACAGCTTAGGAGTGACGGGGGTGAACACTGAAGCTTTCTTT
CANSLGVTGVNTEAFF
>TRBV29-1|NA|TRBJ2-3|TRBD1
TGCAGCGTGACAACAACAGGGGGCCCAGATACGCAGTATTTT
CSVTTTGGPDTQYF
>TRBV11-2|NA|TRBJ2-7|NA
TGTGCCAGCAGCTTTAGCAGGGAGGAAGACGAGCAGTACTTC
CASSFSREEDEQYF
>TRBV19|NA|TRBJ2-7|NA
TGTGCCAGTAGTACCTCTAGTTCTGGCCGGCCTTACGAGCAGTACTTC
CASSTSSSGRPYEQYF
>TRBV6-6|few|TRBJ1-1|TRBD1
TGTGCCAGCATCTCTAGGGGACAGGGGAAGAACACTGAAGCTTTCTTT
CASISRGQGKNTEAFF
>TRBV28|NA|TRBJ1-3|NA
TGTGCCAGCAGTTTCGGCGGGTGGGGAAACACCATATATTTT
CASSFGGWGNTIYF
>TRBV3-1/TRBV3-2|NA|TRBJ2-5|TRBD2
TGTGCCAGCATGTATAGCGGGGAAGGGGAGACCCAGTACTTC
CASMYSGEGETQYF
>TRBV11-2|NA|TRBJ2-5|TRBD2
TGTGCCAGCAGCTTAAATGCGGGGGGGTCCCAAGAGACCCAGTACTTC
CASSLNAGGSQETQYF
>TRBV19|NA|TRBJ2-5|TRBD2
TGTGCCAGTAGTATGGGTAGCGGGGGGGCCCAGACCCAGTACTTC
CASSMGSGGAQTQYF
>TRBV11-2|NA|TRBJ2-1|NA
TGTGCCAGCAGCTTCGCTCGCAGGGGCAATGAGCAGTTCTTC
CASSFARRGNEQFF
>TRBV19|NA|TRBJ2-6|TRBD1
TGTGCCAGTAGCCCTCAGGGGGCGGGGGCCAACGTCCTGACTTTC
CASSPQGAGANVLTF
>TRBV11-2|NA|TRBJ2-7|NA
TGTGCCAGCAGCTTAGATCTAGTCAGCCGGGGATCTCGCTACGAGCAGTACTTC
CASSLDLVSRGSRYEQYF
>TRBV7-8|few|TRBJ1-2|NA
TGTGCCAGCAGCTTAACCGGGGACTATGGCTACACCTTC
CASSLTGDYGYTF
>TRBV7-8|NA|TRBJ2-3|TRBD2
TGTGCCAGCAGCTTAGCTAGCGGGGGTAGCACAGATACGCAGTATTTT
CASSLASGGSTDTQYF
>TRBV9|once|TRBJ1-4|NA
TGTGCCAGCAGCCGGGACACGAGAGATGAAAAACTGTTTTTT
CASSRDTRDEKLFF
>TRBV4-1|NA|TRBJ2-7|TRBD1
TGCGCCAGCAGCCAAGGAGGGGACAGGGGATCCTACGAGCAGTACTTC
CASSQGGDRGSYEQYF
>TRBV3-1/TRBV3-2|NA|TRBJ2-1|NA
TGTGCCAGCAGCCTCCGGACAGAGCGCAATGAGCAGTTCTTC
CASSLRTERNEQFF
>TRBV7-9|once|TRBJ2-3|TRBD1
TGTGCCAGCAGCTCCTCTCTCCGGGACAGGGGTAACACAGATACGCAGTATTTT
CASSSSLRDRGNTDTQYF
>TRBV5-1|NA|TRBJ2-5|TRBD2
TGCGCCAGCACCCTAGCGGGGGAAGAGACCCAGTACTTC
CASTLAGEETQYF
>TRBV7-6|NA|TRBJ2-5|NA
TGTGCCAGCAGCTTAGCAGGGTTGGGAGAAGAGACCCAGTACTTC
CASSLAGLGEETQYF
>TRBV5-4|NA|TRBJ2-1|TRBD2
TGTGCCAGCAGGATTTTACCCGCTCTAGCGGGGGGGCAGAATGAGCAGTTCTTC
CASRILPALAGGQNEQFF
>TRBV3-1/TRBV3-2|NA|TRBJ1-2|TRBD1
TGTGCCAGCAGCCAGCGGACAGGGAATGGCTACACCTTC
CASSQRTGNGYTF
>TRBV7-2|once|TRBJ2-7|NA
TGTGCCAGCAGCAAGAGGGCGGGCGCCCCCTACGAGCAGTACTTC
CASSKRAGAPYEQYF
>TRBV7-6|NA|TRBJ2-2|NA
TGTGCCAGCAGCCTACAGGTTGGGATGAACACCGGGGAGCTGTTTTTT
CASSLQVGMNTGELFF
>TRBV6-5|NA|TRBJ2-1|TRBD2
TGTGCCAGCAGTTACTCTGTAGCGGGGTTGTATGAGCAGTTCTTC
CASSYSVAGLYEQFF
>TRBV18|NA|TRBJ2-7|TRBD1
TGTGCCAGCTCCCCTAGACAGGGTGCGATTCCGTACTTC
CASSPRQGAIPYF
>TRBV29-1|NA|TRBJ1-2|NA
TGCAGCGTTGAAGATTTCGGGGGTCGAGGGGGCTACACCTTC
CSVEDFGGRGGYTF
>TRBV18|NA|TRBJ1-1|NA
TGTGCCAGCTCACGTCGGGGGGTTGGCGACACTGAAGCTTTCTTT
CASSRRGVGDTEAFF
>TRBV30|NA|TRBJ2-2|NA
TGTGCCTGGACCCGGGGAACCGGGGAGCTGTTTTTT
CAWTRGTGELFF
>TRBV27|NA|TRBJ2-7|TRBD2
TGTGCCAGCAGTTTTAGCGGGGGGTTATACGAGCAGTACTTC
CASSFSGGLYEQYF
>TRBV15|NA|TRBJ2-7|NA
TGTGCCACCAGCAGAGGAGGGACTTCGTACGAGCAGTACTTC
CATSRGGTSYEQYF
>TRBV7-6|NA|TRBJ2-1|TRBD2
TGTGCCAGCAGCTTCCCCCTAGCGGGGGGTCGGGAGCAGTTCTTC
CASSFPLAGGREQFF
>TRBV3-1/TRBV3-2|NA|TRBJ2-5|NA
TGTGCCAGCAGCCGGGAATACACCGGGCCACGAGGGAAGACCCAGTACTTC
CASSREYTGPRGKTQYF
>TRBV5-8|NA|TRBJ2-6|NA
TGTGCCAGCAGCTTGAGGGCAGGGGCTGGGGCCAACGTCCTGACTTTC
CASSLRAGAGANVLTF
>TRBV7-9|few|TRBJ2-7|NA
TGTGAGCGTTCGGGCTCCTACGAGCAGTACTTC
CERSGSYEQYF
>TRBV15|once|TRBJ1-4|NA
TGTGCCACCAGCAGAGATGCAGGGCGTTGGGAAAAACTGTTTTTT
CATSRDAGRWEKLFF
>TRBV23-1|NA|TRBJ2-1|NA
TGCGCCAGCAGTCCGACTCCAGCGAGCTCCTACAATGAGCAGTTCTTC
CASSPTPASSYNEQFF
>TRBV9|NA|TRBJ2-3|TRBD1
TGTGCCAGCAGCGTAGGGGGGACAGCCCTTGGCACAGATACGCAGTATTTT
CASSVGGTALGTDTQYF
>TRBV6-1|few|TRBJ1-5|NA
TGTGCCAGCAGTGAATGGGAGAAGCAGCCCCAGCATTTT
CASSEWEKQPQHF
>TRBV10-3|NA|TRBJ2-7|TRBD2
TGTGCCATCAGTCCGAGCGGGGGGGCCACCCTAACCTACGAGCAGTACTTC
CAISPSGGATLTYEQYF
>TRBV6-5|NA|TRBJ1-5|TRBD1
TGTGCCAGCAGTCCGAACAGGGGTGGCAATCAGCCCCAGCATTTT
CASSPNRGGNQPQHF
>TRBV7-3|NA|TRBJ2-1|TRBD2
TGTGCCAGCAGCTCTAGCGGGTCTGAGCAGTTCTTC
CASSSSGSEQFF
>TRBV15|NA|TRBJ1-3|NA
TGTGCCACCAGCAGGCAGACAGTCTCTGGAAACACCATATATTTT
CATSRQTVSGNTIYF
>TRBV12-5|NA|TRBJ2-1|TRBD2
TGTGCTAACCCATGGATAGCGGGGGACTACAATGAGCAGTTCTTC
CANPWIAGDYNEQFF
>TRBV5-8|NA|TRBJ2-3|TRBD1
TGTGCCAGCAGCTTGGACAGGGGGGTCGCCGCGCAGTATTTT
CASSLDRGVAAQYF
>TRBV12-3/TRBV12-4|NA|TRBJ1-1|NA
TGTGCCAGCACTCAGGGAACTGGTACTGAAGCTTTCTTT
CASTQGTGTEAFF
>TRBV5-6|NA|TRBJ2-7|NA
TGTGCCAGCAGCAACAGATGGTACGAGCAGTACTTC
CASSNRWYEQYF
>TRBV30|NA|TRBJ1-5|TRBD1
TGTGCCTGGAGTGAGGGGACAGGGCAAAAGCCCCAGCATTTT
CAWSEGTGQKPQHF